The present T cell receptor (beta chain) was sequenced within a study of cytomegalovirus exposure and HLA in healthy donors. Findings and caveats of the study: Association with HLA alleles at 0.05 false discovery rate was found for 16,951 TCR beta sequences in a later analysis.

Concerning this clone: Its antigen is still unknown. The junction differs from germline at one of its ends, possibly a read error.

CDR1 is SEHNR, CDR2 FQNEAQ, per germline (reference sequence). The CDR3 loop spans 19 amino acids. The study ran its PCR with 60 Vbeta and 13 Jbeta primers. Here immunoSEQ multiplex PCR was the method, and the copy in TCRdb shows in-frame clones only, minus some. This table holds around 98,000 clones, roughly 77% found once. The sequencing input was PBMCs. V gene TRBV7-9 combines with J gene TRBJ1-4; possibly TRBD1 for D (6 bases). This TCR derives from a man aged 35 to 55 in good health and CMV-seronegative. This CDR3 reads CSSSFYYRVSMASNEKLFF. CDR3 nucleotides: TGTTCCAGCAGCTTTTATTACAGGGTATCTATGGCGTCTAATGAAAAACTGTTTTTT.